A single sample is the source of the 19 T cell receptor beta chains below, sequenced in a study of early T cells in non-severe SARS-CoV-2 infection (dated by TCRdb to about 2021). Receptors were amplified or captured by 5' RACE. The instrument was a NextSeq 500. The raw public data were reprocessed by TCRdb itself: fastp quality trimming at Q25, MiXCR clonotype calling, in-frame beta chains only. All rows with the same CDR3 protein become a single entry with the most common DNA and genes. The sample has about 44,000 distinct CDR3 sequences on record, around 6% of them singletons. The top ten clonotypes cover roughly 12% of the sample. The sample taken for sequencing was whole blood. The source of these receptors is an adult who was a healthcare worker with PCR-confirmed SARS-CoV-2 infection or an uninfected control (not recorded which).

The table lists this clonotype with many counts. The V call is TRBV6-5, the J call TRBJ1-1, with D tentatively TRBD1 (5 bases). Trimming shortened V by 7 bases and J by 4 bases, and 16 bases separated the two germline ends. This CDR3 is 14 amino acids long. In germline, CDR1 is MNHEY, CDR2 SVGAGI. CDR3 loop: CASTQARDGTEAFF. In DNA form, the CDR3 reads TGTGCCAGCACCCAAGCCAGGGATGGCACTGAAGCTTTCTTT.

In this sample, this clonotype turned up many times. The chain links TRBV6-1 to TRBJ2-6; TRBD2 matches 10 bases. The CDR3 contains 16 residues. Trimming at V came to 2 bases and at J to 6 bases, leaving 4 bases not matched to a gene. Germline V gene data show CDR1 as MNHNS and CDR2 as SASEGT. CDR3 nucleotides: TGTGCCAGCAGTGAACTAGCGGGGGAGAAGGCCAACGTCCTGACTTTC. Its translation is CASSELAGEKANVLTF.

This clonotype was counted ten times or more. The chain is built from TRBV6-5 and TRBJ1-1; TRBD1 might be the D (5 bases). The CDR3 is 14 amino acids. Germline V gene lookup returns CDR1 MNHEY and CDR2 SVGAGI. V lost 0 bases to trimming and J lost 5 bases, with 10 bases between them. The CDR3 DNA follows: TGTGCCAGCAGTTACTCGAGGGGAGCTACTGAAGCTTTCTTT. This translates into CASSYSRGATEAFF.

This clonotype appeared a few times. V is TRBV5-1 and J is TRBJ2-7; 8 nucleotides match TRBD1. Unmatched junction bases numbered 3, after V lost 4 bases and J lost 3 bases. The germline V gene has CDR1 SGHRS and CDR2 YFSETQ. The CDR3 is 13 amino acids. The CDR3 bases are TGCGCCAGCAGCCCGGGACAGGTCTACGAGCAGTACTTC. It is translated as CASSPGQVYEQYF.

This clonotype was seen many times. CDR3 loop: CSASPEGSNTEAFF. Written as DNA, the CDR3 is TGCAGTGCTAGCCCCGAGGGGTCGAACACTGAAGCTTTCTTT. The J gene is TRBJ1-1, the V gene TRBV20-1; weak D call: TRBD1 (5 bases). CDR1 is DFQATT, CDR2 SNEGSKA, per germline (reference sequence). V gave up 3 bases and J gave up 1 base, with 12 bases separating them. The CDR3 sequence is 14 residues long.

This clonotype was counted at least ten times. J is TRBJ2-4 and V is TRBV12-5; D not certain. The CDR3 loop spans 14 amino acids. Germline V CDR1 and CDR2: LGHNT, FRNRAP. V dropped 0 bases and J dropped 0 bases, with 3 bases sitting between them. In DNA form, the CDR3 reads TGTGCTAGTGGTTTGGTATTAGCCAAAAACATTCAGTACTTC. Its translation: CASGLVLAKNIQYF.

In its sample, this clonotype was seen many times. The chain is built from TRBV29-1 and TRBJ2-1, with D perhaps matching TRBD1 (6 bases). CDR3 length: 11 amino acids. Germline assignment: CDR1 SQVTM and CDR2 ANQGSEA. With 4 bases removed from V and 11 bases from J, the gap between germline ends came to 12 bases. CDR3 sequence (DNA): TGCAGCGTTGCGACAGGATCTAAGCAGTTCTTC. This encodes CSVATGSKQFF.

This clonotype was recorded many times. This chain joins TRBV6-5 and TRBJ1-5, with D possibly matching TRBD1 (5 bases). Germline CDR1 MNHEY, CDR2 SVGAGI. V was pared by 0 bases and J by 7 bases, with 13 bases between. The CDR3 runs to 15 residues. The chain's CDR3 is CASSYSRGARQPQHF. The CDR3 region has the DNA TGTGCCAGCAGTTACTCGAGAGGGGCGCGGCAGCCCCAGCATTTT.

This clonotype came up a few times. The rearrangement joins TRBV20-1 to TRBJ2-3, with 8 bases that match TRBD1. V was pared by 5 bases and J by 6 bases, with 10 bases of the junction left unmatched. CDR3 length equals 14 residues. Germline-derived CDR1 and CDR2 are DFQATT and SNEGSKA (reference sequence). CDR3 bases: TGCAGTGCTGGCGACAGGGGAAAAGGTGATACGCAGTATTTT. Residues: CSAGDRGKGDTQYF.

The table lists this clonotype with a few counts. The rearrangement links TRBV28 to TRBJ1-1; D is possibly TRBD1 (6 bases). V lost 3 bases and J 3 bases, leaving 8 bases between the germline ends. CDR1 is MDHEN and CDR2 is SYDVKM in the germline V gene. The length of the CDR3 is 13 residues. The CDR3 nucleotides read TGTGCCAGCAGTTTCTACAGGGACACTGAAGCTTTCTTT. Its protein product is CASSFYRDTEAFF.

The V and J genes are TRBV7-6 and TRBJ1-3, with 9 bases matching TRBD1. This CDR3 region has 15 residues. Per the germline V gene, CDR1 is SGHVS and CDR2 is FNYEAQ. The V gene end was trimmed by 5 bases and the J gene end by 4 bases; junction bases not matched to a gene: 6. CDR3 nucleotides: TGTGCCAGCAGCAACGGACAGGGGTTCGGAAACACCATATATTTT. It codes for CASSNGQGFGNTIYF.

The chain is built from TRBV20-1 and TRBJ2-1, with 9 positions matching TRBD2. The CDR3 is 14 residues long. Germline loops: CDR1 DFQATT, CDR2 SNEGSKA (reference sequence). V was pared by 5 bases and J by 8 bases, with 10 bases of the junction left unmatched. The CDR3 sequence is CSAPYFGGGDEQFF. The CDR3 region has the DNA TGCAGTGCTCCCTACTTTGGCGGGGGGGATGAGCAGTTCTTC.

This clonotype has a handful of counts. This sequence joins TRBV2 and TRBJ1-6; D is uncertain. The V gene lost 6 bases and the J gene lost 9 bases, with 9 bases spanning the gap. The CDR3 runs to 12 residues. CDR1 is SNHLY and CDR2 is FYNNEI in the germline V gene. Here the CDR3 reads CASSYGGSPLHF. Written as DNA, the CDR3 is TGTGCCAGCAGCTATGGTGGTTCACCCCTCCACTTT.

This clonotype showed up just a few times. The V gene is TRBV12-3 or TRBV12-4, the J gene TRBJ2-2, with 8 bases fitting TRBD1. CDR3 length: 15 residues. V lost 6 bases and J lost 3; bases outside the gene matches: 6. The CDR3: CASSPRTGYTGELFF. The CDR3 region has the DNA TGTGCCAGCAGCCCCCGGACAGGGTACACCGGGGAGCTGTTTTTT.

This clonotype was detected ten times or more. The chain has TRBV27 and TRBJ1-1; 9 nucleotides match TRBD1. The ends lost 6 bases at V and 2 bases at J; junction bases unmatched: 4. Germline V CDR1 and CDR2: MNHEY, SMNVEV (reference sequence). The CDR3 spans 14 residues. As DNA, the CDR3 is TGTGCCAGCAGATTGGGACAGGGAAACACTGAAGCTTTCTTT. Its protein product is CASRLGQGNTEAFF.

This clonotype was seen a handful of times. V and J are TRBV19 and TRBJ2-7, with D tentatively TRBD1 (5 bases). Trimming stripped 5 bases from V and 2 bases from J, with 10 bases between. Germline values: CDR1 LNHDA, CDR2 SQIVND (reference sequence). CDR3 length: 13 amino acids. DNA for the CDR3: TGTGCCAGTAGTCGGACACCAGCCTACGAGCAGTACTTC. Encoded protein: CASSRTPAYEQYF.

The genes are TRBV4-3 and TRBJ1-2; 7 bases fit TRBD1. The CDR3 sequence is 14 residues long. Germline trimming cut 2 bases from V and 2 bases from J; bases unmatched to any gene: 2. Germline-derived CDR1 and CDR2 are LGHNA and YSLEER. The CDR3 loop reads CASSQRQGNYGYTF. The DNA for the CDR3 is TGCGCCAGCAGCCAACGACAGGGAAACTATGGCTACACCTTC.

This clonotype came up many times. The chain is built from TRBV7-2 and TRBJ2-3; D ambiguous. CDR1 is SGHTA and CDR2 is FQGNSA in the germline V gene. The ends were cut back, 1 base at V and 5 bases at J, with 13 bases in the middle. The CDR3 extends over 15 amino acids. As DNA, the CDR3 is TGTGCCAGCAGCTTAGAAGGGCTGCCGAGAGATACGCAGTATTTT. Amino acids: CASSLEGLPRDTQYF. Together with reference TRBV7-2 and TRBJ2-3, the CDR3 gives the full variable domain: GAGVSQSPSNKVTEKGKDVELRCDPISGHTALYWYRQSLGQGLEFLIYFQGNSAPDKSGLPSDRFSAERTGGSVSTLTIQRTQQEDSAVYLCASSLEGLPRDTQYFGPGTRLTVL.

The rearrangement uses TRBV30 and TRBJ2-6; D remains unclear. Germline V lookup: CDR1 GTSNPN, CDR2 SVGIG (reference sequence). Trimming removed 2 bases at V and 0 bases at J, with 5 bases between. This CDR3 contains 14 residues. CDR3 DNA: TGTGCCTGGAGTAAGGACTCTGGGGCCAACGTCCTGACTTTC. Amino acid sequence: CAWSKDSGANVLTF.